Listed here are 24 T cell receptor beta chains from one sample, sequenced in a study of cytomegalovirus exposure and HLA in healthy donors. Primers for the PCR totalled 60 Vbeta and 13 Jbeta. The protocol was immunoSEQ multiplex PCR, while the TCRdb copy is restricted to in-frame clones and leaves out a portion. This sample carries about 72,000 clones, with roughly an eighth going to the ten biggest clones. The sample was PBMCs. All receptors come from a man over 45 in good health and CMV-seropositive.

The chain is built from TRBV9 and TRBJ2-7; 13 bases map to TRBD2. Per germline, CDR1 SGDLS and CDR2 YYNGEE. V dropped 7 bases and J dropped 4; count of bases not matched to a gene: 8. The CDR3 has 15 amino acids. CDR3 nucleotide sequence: TGTGCCAGCTCCAGAGGACTAGCGGGAGCATACGAGCAGTACTTC. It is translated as CASSRGLAGAYEQYF.

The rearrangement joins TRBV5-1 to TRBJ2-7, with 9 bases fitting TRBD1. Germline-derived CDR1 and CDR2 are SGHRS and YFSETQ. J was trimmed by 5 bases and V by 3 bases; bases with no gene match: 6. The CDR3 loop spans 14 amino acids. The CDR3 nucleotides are TGCGCCAGCAGCTATGGGACAGGGAGGGACGAGCAGTACGTC. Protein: CASSYGTGRDEQYV.

The CDR3 nucleotides read TGTGCCAGCAGTTCTAGCCCCCGCGGAAATGAGCAGTTCTTC. Residues: CASSSSPRGNEQFF. This chain joins TRBV6-6 and TRBJ2-1; possibly TRBD2 for D (5 bases). The CDR3 loop spans 14 amino acids. The V end lost 4 bases, the J end lost 7 bases, and 14 bases lay between the germline ends. CDR1 MNHNY and CDR2 SVGAGI come from the germline V gene (reference sequence).

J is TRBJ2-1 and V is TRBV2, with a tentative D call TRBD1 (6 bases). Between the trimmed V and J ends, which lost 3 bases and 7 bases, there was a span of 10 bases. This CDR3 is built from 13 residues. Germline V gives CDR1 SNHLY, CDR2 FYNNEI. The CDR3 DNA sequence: TGTGCCAGCAGTGACACAGGGATAAATGAGCAGTTCTTC. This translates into CASSDTGINEQFF. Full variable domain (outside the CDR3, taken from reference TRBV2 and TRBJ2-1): EPEVTQTPSHQVTQMGQEVILRCVPISNHLYFYWYRQILGQKVEFLVSFYNNEISEKSEIFDDQFSVERPDGSNFTLKIRSTKLEDSAMYFCASSDTGINEQFFGPGTRLTVL.

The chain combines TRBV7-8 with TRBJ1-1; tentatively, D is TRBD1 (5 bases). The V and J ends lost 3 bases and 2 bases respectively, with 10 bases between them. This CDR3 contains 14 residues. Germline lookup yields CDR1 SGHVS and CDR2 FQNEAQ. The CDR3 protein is CASSFGGPNTEAFF. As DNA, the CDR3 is TGTGCCAGCAGCTTCGGGGGACCTAACACTGAAGCTTTCTTT.

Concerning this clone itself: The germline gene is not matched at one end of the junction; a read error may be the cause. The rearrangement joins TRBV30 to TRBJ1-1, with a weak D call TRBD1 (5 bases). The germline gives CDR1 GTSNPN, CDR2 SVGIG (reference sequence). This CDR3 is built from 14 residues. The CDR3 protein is CAWSSGLLNAEAFF. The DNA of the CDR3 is TGTGCCTGGAGTTCGGGACTTCTGAACGCTGAAGCTTTCTTT.

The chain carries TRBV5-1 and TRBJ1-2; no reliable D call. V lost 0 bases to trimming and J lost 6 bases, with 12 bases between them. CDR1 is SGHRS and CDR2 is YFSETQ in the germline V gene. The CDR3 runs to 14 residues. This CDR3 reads CASSLGTEIDGYTF. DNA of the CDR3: TGCGCCAGCAGCTTGGGAACTGAGATTGATGGCTACACCTTC.

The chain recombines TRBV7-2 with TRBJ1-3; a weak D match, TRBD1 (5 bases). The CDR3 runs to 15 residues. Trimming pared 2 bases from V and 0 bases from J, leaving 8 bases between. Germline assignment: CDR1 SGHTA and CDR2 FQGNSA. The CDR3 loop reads CASSLRQGSGNTIYF. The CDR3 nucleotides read TGTGCCAGCAGCTTAAGGCAGGGCTCTGGAAACACCATATATTTT. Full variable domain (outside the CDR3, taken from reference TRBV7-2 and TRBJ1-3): GAGVSQSPSNKVTEKGKDVELRCDPISGHTALYWYRQSLGQGLEFLIYFQGNSAPDKSGLPSDRFSAERTGGSVSTLTIQRTQQEDSAVYLCASSLRQGSGNTIYFGEGSWLTVV.

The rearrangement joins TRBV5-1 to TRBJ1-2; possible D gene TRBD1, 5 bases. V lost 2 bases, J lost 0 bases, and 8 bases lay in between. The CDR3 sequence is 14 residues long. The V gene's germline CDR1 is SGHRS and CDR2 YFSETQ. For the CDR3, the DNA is TGCGCCAGCAGCTTCGGGGACTCTAACTATGGCTACACCTTC. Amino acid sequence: CASSFGDSNYGYTF.

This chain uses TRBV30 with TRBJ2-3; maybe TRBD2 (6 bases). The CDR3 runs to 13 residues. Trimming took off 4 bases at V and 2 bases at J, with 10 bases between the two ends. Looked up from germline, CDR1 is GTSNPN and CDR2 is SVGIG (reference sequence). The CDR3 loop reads CAWMAGFTDTQYF. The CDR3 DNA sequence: TGTGCCTGGATGGCGGGATTCACAGATACGCAGTATTTT.

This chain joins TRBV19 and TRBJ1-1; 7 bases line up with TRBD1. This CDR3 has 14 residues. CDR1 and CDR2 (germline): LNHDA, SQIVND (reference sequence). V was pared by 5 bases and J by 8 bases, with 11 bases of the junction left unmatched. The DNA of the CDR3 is TGTGCCAGTAGTTCATCTCGACAGGGTTGGGAAGCTTTCTTT. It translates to CASSSSRQGWEAFF.

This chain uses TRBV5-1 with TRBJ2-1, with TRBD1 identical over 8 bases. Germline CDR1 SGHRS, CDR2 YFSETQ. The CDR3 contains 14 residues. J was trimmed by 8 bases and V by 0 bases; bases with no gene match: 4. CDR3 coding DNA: TGCGCCAGCAGCTTGGGGACAGGGATCGATGAGCAGTTCTTC. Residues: CASSLGTGIDEQFF.

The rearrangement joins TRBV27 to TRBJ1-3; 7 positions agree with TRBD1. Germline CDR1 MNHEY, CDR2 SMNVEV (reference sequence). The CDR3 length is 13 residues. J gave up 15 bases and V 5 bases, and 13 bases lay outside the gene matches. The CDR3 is CASSPRRQGFRYF. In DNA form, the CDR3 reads TGTGCCAGCAGTCCGAGACGACAGGGATTTCGATATTTT.

For the CDR3, the DNA is TGTGCCAGCAGCTTGTTATGGCGGGGACTCCAAGAGACCCAGTACTTC. Residues: CASSLLWRGLQETQYF. The chain employs TRBV5-6 and TRBJ2-5; D might be TRBD2 (6 bases). Trimming left V 1 base short and J 1 base short, with 14 bases between. Germline CDR1 is SGHDT and CDR2 is YYEEEE. The CDR3 extends over 16 amino acids.

The CDR3 is CASSPFSGGESNQPQHF. The CDR3 DNA sequence: TGTGCCAGCAGTCCCTTTTCAGGGGGCGAGAGCAATCAGCCCCAGCATTTT. The chain uses TRBV28 and TRBJ1-5; 8 nucleotides agree with TRBD1. V lost 5 bases and J lost 1; bases outside the gene matches: 10. Germline CDR1 is MDHEN and CDR2 is SYDVKM. The CDR3 consists of 17 residues.

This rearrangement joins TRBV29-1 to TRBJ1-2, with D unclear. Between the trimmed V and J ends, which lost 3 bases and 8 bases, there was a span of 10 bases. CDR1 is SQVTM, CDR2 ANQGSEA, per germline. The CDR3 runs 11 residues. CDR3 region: CSVDLDWGYTF. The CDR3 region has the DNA TGCAGCGTTGATCTGGACTGGGGCTACACCTTC.

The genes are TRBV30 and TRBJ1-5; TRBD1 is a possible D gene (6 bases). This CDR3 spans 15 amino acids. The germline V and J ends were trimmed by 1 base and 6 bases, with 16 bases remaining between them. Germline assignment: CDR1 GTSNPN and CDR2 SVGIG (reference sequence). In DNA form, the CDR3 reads TGTGCCTGGAGTGAGAGGGGGGGACGGGGTCAGCCCCAGCATTTT. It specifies CAWSERGGRGQPQHF.

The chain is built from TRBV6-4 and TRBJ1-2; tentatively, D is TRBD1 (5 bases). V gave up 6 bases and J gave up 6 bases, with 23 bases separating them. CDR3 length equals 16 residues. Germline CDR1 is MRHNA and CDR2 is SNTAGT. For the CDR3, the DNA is TGTGCCAGCAGCAGCACTCCGGGACGGGGGATGAATGGCTACACCTTC. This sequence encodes CASSSTPGRGMNGYTF.

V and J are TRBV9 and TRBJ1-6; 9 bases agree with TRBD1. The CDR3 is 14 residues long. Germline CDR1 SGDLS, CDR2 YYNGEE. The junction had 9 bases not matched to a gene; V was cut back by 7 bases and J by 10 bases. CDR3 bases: TGTGCCAGCCAGCCGGGACAGGGCGGATCACCCCTCCACTTT. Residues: CASQPGQGGSPLHF.

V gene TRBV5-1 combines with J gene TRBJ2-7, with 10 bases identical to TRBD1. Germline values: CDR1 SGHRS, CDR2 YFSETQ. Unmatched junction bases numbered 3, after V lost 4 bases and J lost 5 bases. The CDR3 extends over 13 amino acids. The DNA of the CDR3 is TGCGCCAGCAGCCCGGGACAGGGGAACGAGCAGTACTTC. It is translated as CASSPGQGNEQYF.

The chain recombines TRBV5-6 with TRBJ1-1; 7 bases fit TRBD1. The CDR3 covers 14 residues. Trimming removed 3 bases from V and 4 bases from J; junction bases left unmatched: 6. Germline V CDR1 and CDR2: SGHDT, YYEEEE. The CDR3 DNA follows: TGTGCCAGCAGCTACACCCAGGGGGGCACTGAAGCTTTCTTT. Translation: CASSYTQGGTEAFF.

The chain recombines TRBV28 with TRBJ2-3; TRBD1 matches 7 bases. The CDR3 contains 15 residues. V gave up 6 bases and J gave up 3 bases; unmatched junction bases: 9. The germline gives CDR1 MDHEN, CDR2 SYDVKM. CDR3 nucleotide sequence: TGTGCCAGCAGAAGGGGGACAGCAGTAACAGATACGCAGTATTTT. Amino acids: CASRRGTAVTDTQYF.

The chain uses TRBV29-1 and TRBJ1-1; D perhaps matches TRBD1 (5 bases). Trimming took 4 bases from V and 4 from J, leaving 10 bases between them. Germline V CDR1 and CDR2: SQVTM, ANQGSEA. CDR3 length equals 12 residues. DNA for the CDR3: TGCAGCGTTGGGTTAAGGGGCACTGAAGCTTTCTTT. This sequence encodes CSVGLRGTEAFF. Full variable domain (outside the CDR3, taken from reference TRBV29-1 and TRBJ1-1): SAVISQKPSRDICQRGTSLTIQCQVDSQVTMMFWYRQQPGQSLTLIATANQGSEATYESGFVIDKFPISRPNLTFSTLTVSNMSPEDSSIYLCSVGLRGTEAFFGQGTRLTVV.

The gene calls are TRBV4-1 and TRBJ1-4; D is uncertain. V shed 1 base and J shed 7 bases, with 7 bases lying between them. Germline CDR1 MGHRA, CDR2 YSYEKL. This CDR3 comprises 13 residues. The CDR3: CASSQVPREKLFF. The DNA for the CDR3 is TGCGCCAGCAGCCAAGTTCCCCGTGAAAAACTGTTTTTT.